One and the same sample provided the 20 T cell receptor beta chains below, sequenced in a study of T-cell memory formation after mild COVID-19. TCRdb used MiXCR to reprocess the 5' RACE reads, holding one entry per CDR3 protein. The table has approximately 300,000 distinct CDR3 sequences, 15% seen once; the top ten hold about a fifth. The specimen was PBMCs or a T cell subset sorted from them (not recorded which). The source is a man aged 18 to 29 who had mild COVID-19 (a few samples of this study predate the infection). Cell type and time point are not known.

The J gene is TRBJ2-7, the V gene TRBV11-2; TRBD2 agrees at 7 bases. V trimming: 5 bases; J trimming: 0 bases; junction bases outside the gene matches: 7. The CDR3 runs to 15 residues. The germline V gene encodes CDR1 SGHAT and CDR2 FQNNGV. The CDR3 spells CASSTWPGGSYEQYV. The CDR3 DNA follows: TGTGCCAGCAGCACCTGGCCGGGGGGCTCCTACGAGCAGTACGTC.

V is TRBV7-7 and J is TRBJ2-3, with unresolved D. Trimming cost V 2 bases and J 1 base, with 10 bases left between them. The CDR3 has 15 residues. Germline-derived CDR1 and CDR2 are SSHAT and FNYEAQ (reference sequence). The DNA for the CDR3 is TGTGCCAGCAGCTTAACCTATGGAGGCACAGATACGCAGTATTTT. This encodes CASSLTYGGTDTQYF.

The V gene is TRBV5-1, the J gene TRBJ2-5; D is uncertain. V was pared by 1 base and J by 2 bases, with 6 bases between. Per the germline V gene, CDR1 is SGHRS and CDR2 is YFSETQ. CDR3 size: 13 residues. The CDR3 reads CASSLIGQETQYF. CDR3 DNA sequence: TGCGCCAGCAGCTTGATTGGGCAAGAGACCCAGTACTTC.

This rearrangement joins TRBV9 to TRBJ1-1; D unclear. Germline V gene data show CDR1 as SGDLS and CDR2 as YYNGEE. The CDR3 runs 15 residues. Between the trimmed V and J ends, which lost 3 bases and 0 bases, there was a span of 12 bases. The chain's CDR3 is CASSARQDVNTEAFF. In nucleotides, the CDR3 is TGTGCCAGCAGCGCCAGACAAGACGTGAACACTGAAGCTTTCTTT. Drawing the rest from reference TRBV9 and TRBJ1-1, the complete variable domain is DSGVTQTPKHLITATGQRVTLRCSPRSGDLSVYWYQQSLDQGLQFLIQYYNGEERAKGNILERFSAQQFPDLHSELNLSSLELGDSALYFCASSARQDVNTEAFFGQGTRLTVV.

CDR3 in DNA: TGTGCCAGCAGCTTAATTGGCGGGGGCCGAACAGATACGCAGTATTTT. Translated, it gives CASSLIGGGRTDTQYF. The chain joins TRBV7-9 to TRBJ2-3; tentative D call: TRBD2 (7 bases). The germline V and J ends were trimmed by 2 bases and 3 bases, with 15 bases remaining between them. The CDR3 covers 16 residues. CDR1 is SEHNR, CDR2 FQNEAQ, per germline (reference sequence).

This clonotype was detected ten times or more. The CDR3 region is CASSESPSGGAYTQYF. In nucleotides, the CDR3 is TGTGCCAGCAGTGAATCCCCCAGCGGGGGGGCGTATACGCAGTATTTT. This chain joins TRBV2 and TRBJ2-3; 10 nucleotides agree with TRBD2. This CDR3 comprises 16 residues. V lost 2 bases and J lost 7; bases outside the gene matches: 9. Looked up from germline, CDR1 is SNHLY and CDR2 is FYNNEI.

CDR3 amino acids: CASSLGGTENSPLHF. The CDR3 DNA is TGTGCCAGCAGCTTAGGGGGGACAGAGAATTCACCCCTCCACTTT. V gene TRBV7-2 combines with J gene TRBJ1-6; 7 bases line up with TRBD1. This CDR3 spans 15 amino acids. V lost 1 base, J lost 7 bases, and 4 bases stayed unmatched. Germline V lookup: CDR1 SGHTA, CDR2 FQGNSA. The variable domain in full, completed from reference TRBV7-2 and TRBJ1-6, reads GAGVSQSPSNKVTEKGKDVELRCDPISGHTALYWYRQSLGQGLEFLIYFQGNSAPDKSGLPSDRFSAERTGGSVSTLTIQRTQQEDSAVYLCASSLGGTENSPLHFGNGTRLTVT.

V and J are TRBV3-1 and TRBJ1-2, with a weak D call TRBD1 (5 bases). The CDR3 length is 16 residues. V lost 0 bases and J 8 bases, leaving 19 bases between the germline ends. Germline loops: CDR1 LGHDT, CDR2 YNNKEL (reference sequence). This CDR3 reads CASSQEIGLGRSGYTF. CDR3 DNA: TGTGCCAGCAGCCAAGAAATCGGCCTGGGGCGGTCGGGCTACACCTTC.

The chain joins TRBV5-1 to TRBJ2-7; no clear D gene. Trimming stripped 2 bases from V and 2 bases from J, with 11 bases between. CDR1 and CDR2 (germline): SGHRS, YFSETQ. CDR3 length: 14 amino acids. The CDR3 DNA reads TGCGCCAGCAGCTTCGCTCAGACCCCCTACGAGCAGTACTTC. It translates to CASSFAQTPYEQYF.

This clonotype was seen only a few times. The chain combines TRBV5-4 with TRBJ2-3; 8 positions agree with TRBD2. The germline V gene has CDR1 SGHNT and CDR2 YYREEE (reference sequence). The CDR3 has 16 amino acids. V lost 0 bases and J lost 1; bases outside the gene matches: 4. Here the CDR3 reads CASSLGGSGGTDTQYF. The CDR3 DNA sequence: TGTGCCAGCAGCTTGGGTGGTAGCGGGGGCACAGATACGCAGTATTTT.

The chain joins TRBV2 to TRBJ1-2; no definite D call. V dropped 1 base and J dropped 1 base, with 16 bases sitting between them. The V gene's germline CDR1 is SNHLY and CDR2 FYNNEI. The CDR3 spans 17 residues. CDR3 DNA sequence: TGTGCCAGCAGTGAAGTGGCTCCTACTCGGGGTAACTATGGCTACACCTTC. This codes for CASSEVAPTRGNYGYTF.

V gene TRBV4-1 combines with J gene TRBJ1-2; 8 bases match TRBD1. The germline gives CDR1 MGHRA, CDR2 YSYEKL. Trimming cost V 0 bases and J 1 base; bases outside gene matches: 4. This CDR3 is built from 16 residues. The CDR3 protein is CASSQEDRADNYGYTF. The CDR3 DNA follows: TGCGCCAGCAGCCAAGAGGACAGGGCCGATAACTATGGCTACACCTTC.

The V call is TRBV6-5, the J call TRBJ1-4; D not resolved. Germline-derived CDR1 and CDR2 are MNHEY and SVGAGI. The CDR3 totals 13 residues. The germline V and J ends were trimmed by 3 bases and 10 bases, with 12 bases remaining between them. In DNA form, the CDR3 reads TGTGCCAGCAGTTATTGGTCCACAGCAAAACTGTTTTTT. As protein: CASSYWSTAKLFF.

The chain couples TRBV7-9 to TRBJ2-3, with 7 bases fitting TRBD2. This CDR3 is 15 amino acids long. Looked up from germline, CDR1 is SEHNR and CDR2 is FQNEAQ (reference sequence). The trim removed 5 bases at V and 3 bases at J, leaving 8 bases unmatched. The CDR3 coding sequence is TGTGCCAGCAGCGCCGGACTAGGAGTGACAGATACGCAGTATTTT. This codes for CASSAGLGVTDTQYF.

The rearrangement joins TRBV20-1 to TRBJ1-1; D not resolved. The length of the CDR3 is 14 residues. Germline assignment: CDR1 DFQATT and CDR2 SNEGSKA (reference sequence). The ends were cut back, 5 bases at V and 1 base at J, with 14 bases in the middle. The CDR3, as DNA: TGCAGTGCTTATAAGGGAAGTGGGAACACTGAAGCTTTCTTT. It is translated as CSAYKGSGNTEAFF.

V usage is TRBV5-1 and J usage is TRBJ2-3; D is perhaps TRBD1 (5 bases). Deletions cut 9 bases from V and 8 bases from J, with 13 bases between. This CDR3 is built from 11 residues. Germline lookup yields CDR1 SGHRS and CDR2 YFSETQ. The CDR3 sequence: CATAGSGTQYF. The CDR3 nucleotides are TGCGCCACCGCAGGGTCCGGTACGCAGTATTTT.

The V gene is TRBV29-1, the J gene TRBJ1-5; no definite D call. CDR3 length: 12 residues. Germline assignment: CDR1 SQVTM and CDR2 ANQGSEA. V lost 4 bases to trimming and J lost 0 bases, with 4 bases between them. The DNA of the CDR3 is TGCAGCGTTGTAGATAGCAATCAGCCCCAGCATTTT. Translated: CSVVDSNQPQHF.

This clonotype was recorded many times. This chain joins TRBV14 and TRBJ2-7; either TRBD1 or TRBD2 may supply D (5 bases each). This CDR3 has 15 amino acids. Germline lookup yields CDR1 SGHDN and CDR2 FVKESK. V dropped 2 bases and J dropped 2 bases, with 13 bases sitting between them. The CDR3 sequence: CASSQTGRETYEQYF. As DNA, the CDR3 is TGTGCCAGCAGCCAAACAGGCCGGGAAACCTACGAGCAGTACTTC.

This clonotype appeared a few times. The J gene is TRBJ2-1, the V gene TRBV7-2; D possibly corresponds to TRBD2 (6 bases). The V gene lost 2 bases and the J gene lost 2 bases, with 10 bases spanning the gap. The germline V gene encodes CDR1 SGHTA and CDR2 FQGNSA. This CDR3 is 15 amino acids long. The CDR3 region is CASSLKEGPYNEQFF. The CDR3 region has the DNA TGTGCCAGCAGCTTAAAGGAGGGGCCCTACAATGAGCAGTTCTTC.

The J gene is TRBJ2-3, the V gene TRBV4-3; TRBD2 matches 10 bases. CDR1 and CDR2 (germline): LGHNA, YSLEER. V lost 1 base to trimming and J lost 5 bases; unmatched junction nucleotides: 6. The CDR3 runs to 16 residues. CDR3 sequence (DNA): TGCGCCAGCAGCCAAGGCTCTAGCGGGGGAATAGATACGCAGTATTTT. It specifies CASSQGSSGGIDTQYF.